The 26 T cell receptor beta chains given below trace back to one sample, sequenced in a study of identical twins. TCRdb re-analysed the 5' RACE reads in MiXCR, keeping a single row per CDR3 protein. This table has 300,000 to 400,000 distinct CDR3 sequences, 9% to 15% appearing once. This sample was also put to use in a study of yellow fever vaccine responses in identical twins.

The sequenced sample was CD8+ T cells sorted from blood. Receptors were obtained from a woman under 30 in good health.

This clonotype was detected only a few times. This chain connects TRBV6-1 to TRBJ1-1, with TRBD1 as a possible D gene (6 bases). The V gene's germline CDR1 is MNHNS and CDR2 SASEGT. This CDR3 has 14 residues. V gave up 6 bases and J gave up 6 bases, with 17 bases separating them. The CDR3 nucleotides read TGTGCCAGCAGCGACTTCGGGGGCGCGTCTGAAGCTTTCTTT. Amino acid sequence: CASSDFGGASEAFF.

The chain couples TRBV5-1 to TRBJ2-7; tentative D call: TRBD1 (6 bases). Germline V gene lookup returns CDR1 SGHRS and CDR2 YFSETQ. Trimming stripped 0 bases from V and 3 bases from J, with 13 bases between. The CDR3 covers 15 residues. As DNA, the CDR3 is TGCGCCAGCAGCTTGGCCTTTGGGACAAACTACGAGCAGTACTTC. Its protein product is CASSLAFGTNYEQYF. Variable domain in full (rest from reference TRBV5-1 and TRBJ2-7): KAGVTQTPRYLIKTRGQQVTLSCSPISGHRSVSWYQQTPGQGLQFLFEYFSETQRNKGNFPGRFSGRQFSNSRSEMNVSTLELGDSALYLCASSLAFGTNYEQYFGPGTRLTVT.

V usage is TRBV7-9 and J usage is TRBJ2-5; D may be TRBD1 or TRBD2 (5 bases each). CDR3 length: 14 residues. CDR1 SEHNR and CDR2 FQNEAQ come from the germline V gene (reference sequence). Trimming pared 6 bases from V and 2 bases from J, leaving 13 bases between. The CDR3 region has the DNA TGTGCCAGCAGAGAGGGACGCCTACAAGAGACCCAGTACTTC. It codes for CASREGRLQETQYF.

CDR3 residues: CASSLAESGRASYEQYF. In nucleotides, the CDR3 is TGCGCCAGCAGCTTGGCCGAAAGCGGGAGAGCTTCCTACGAGCAGTACTTC. The chain has TRBV5-1 and TRBJ2-7, with TRBD2 matching 8 bases. The CDR3 runs to 17 residues. Unmatched junction bases numbered 9, after V lost 0 bases and J lost 1 base. Germline CDR1 is SGHRS and CDR2 is YFSETQ.

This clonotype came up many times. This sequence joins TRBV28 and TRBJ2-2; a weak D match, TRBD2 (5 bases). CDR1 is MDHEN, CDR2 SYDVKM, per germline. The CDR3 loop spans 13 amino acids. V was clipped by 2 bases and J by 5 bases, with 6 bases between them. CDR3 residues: CASSLKRTGELFF. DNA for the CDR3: TGTGCCAGCAGTTTAAAGCGGACCGGGGAGCTGTTTTTT.

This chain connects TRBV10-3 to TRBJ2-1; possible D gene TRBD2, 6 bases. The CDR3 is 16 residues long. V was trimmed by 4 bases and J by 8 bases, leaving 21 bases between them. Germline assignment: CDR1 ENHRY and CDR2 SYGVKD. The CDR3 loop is CAISARADGSIDEQFF. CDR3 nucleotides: TGTGCCATCAGTGCCCGGGCGGACGGGAGCATCGATGAGCAGTTCTTC.

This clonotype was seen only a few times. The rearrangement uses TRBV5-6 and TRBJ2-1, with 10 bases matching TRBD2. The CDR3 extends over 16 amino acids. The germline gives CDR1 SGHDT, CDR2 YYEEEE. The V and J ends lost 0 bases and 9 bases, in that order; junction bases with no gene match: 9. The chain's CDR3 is CASSLGSGLAVFEQFF. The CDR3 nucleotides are TGTGCCAGCAGCTTGGGGAGCGGACTAGCGGTCTTTGAGCAGTTCTTC. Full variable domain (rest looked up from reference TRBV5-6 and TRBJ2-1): DAGVTQSPTHLIKTRGQQVTLRCSPKSGHDTVSWYQQALGQGPQFIFQYYEEEERQRGNFPDRFSGHQFPNYSSELNVNALLLGDSALYLCASSLGSGLAVFEQFFGPGTRLTVL.

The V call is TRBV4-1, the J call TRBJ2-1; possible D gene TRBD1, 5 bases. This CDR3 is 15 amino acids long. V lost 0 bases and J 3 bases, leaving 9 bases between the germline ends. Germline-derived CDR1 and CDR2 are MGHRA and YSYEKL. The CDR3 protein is CASSQDRQSYNEQFF. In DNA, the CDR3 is TGCGCCAGCAGCCAAGATCGACAGAGCTACAATGAGCAGTTCTTC.

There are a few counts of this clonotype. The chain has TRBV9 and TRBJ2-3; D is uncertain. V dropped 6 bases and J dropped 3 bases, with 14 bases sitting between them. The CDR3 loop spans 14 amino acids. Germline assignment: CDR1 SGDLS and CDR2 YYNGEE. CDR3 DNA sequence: TGTGCCAGCACCCCAGCCATTGGTACAGATACGCAGTATTTT. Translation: CASTPAIGTDTQYF.

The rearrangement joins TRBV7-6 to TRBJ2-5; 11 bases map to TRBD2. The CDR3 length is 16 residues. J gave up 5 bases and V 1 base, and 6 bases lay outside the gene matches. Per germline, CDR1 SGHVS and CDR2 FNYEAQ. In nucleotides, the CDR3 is TGTGCCAGCAGCTTAGAAATAGCGGGGGGGCAGGAGACCCAGTACTTC. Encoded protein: CASSLEIAGGQETQYF. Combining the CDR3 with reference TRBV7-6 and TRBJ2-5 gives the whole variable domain GAGVSQSPRYKVTKRGQDVALRCDPISGHVSLYWYRQALGQGPEFLTYFNYEAQQDKSGLPNDRFSAERPEGSISTLTIQRTEQRDSAMYRCASSLEIAGGQETQYFGPGTRLLVL.

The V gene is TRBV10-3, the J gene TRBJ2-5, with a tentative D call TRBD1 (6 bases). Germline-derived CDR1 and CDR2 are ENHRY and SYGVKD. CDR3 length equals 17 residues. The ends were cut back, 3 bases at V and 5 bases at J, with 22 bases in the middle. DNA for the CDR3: TGTGCCATCAGTGACACCAGTTCACAGGGCCCCCAGGAGACCCAGTACTTC. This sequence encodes CAISDTSSQGPQETQYF.

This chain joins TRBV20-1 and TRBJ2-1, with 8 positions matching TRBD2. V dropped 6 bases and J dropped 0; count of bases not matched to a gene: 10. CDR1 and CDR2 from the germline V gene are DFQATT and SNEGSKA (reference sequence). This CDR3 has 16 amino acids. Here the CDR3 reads CSARQSGGGSYNEQFF. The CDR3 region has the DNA TGCAGTGCACGACAGAGCGGGGGAGGCTCCTACAATGAGCAGTTCTTC.

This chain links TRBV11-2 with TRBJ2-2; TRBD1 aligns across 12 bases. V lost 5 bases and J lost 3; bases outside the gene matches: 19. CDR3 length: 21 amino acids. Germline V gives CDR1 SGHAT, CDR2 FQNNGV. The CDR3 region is CASSHHRDRGLRDSDTGELFF. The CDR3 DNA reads TGTGCCAGCAGCCATCACCGGGACAGGGGGCTCCGGGACTCAGACACCGGGGAGCTGTTTTTT. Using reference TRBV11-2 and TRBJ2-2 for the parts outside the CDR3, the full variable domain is EAGVAQSPRYKIIEKRQSVAFWCNPISGHATLYWYQQILGQGPKLLIQFQNNGVVDDSQLPKDRFSAERLKGVDSTLKIQPAKLEDSAVYLCASSHHRDRGLRDSDTGELFFGEGSRLTVL.

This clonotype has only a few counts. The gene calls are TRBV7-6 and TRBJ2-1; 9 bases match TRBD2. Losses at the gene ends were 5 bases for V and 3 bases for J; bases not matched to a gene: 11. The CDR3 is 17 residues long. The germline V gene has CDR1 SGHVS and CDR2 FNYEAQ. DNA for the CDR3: TGTGCCAGCAGCGTCCGCGGGAGGGCCGATCTCTACAATGAGCAGTTCTTC. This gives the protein CASSVRGRADLYNEQFF.

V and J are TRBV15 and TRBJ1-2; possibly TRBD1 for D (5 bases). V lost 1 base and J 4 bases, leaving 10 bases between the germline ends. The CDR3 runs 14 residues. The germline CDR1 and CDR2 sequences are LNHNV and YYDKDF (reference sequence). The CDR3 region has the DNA TGTGCCACCAGCAGAGCCCTGGGGACCTATGGCTACACCTTC. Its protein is CATSRALGTYGYTF. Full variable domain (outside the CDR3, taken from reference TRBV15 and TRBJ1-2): DAMVIQNPRYQVTQFGKPVTLSCSQTLNHNVMYWYQQKSSQAPKLLFHYYDKDFNNEADTPDNFQSRRPNTSFCFLDIRSPGLGDTAMYLCATSRALGTYGYTFGSGTRLTVV.

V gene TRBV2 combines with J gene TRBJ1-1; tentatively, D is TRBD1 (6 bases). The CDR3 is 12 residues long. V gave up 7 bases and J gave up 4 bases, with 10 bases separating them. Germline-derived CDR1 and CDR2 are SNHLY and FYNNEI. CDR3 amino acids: CASIGGRTEAFF. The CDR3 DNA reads TGTGCCAGCATCGGGGGCCGCACTGAAGCTTTCTTT. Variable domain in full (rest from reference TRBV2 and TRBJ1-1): EPEVTQTPSHQVTQMGQEVILRCVPISNHLYFYWYRQILGQKVEFLVSFYNNEISEKSEIFDDQFSVERPDGSNFTLKIRSTKLEDSAMYFCASIGGRTEAFFGQGTRLTVV.

DNA for the CDR3: TGTGCCAGCAGTTTATCAGACCTCACCGGGGAGCTGTTTTTT. Its translation: CASSLSDLTGELFF. The chain joins TRBV28 to TRBJ2-2; D not resolved. In germline, CDR1 is MDHEN, CDR2 SYDVKM. The CDR3 totals 14 residues. The V gene lost 1 base and the J gene lost 4 bases, with 7 bases spanning the gap.

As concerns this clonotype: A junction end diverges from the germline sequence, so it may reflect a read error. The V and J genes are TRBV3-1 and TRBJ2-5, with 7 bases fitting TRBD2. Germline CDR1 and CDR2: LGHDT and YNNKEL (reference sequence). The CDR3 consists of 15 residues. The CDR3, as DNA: TGTGCCTGCAGCCAAGATAGCCGGGAGGTGGAGACCCAGTACTTC. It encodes CACSQDSREVETQYF.

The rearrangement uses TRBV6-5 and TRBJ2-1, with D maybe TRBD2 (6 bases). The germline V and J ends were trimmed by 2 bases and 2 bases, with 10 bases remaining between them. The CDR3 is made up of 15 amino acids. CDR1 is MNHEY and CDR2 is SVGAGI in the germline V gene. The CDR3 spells CASSYPGDPYNEQFF. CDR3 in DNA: TGTGCCAGCAGTTACCCGGGAGACCCCTACAATGAGCAGTTCTTC.

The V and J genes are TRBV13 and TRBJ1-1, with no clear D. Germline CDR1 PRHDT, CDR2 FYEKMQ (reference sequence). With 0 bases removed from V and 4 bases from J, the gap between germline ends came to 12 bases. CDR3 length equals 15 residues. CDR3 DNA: TGTGCCAGCAGCTTAGGCGCAGCCCCGAGCACTGAAGCTTTCTTT. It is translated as CASSLGAAPSTEAFF.

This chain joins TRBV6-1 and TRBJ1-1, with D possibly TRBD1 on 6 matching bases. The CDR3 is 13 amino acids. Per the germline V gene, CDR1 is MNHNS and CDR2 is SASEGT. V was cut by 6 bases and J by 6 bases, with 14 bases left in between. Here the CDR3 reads CASRPTGWSEAFF. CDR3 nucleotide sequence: TGTGCCAGCAGACCAACAGGGTGGTCTGAAGCTTTCTTT.

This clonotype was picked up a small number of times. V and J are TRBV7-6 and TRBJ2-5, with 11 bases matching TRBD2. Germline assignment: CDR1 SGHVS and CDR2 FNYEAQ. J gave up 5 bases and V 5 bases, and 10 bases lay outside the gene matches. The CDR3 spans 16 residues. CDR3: CASSARLAGLWETQYF. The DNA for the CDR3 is TGTGCCAGCAGCGCGAGACTAGCGGGGTTATGGGAGACCCAGTACTTC.

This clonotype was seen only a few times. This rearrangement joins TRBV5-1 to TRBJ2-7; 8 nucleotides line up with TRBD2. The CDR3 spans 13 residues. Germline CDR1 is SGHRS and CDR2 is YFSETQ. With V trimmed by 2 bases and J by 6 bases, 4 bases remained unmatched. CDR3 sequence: CASSFGGGSEQYF. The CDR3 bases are TGCGCCAGCAGCTTCGGGGGGGGGTCCGAGCAGTACTTC.

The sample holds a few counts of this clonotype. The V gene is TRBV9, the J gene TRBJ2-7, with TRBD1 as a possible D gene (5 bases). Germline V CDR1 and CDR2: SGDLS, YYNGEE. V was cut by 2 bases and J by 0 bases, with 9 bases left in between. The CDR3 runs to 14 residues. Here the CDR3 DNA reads TGTGCCAGCAGCGTTGGCAGGGCCTCCTACGAGCAGTACTTC. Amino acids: CASSVGRASYEQYF.

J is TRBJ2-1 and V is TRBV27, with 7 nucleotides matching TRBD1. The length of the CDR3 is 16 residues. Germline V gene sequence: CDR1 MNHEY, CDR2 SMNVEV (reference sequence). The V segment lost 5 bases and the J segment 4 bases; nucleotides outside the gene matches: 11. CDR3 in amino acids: CASSPRQGRRYNEQFF. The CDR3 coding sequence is TGTGCCAGCAGTCCCCGACAGGGACGGCGATACAATGAGCAGTTCTTC.

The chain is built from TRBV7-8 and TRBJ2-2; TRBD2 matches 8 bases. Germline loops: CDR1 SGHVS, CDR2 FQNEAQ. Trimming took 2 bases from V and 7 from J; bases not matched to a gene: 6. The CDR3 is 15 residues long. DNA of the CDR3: TGTGCCAGCAGCTTATCGGGGGGGCTGAACGGGGAGCTGTTTTTT. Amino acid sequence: CASSLSGGLNGELFF.